This T cell receptor (beta chain) originates from a study of blood T cell repertoires in COVID-19. The wider study: Sources were T cells, B-cell-depleted T cells, or PBMCs; the material itself was cDNA or gDNA.

The CDR3 covers 17 residues. Germline V gives CDR1 KGHSH, CDR2 LQKENI. Trimming left V 2 bases short and J 0 bases short, with 15 bases between. Living in 24 US areas, the participants were between roughly 18 and 90 years of age. TCRdb's table, derived via immunoSEQ multiplex PCR, lists solely in-frame clones and lacks some. Of about 140,000 clones in the sample, approximately 81% are singletons; the top ten hold under 7%. The sample consisted of PBMCs or T cells enriched from blood (not recorded which). The V gene is TRBV18, the J gene TRBJ2-3; D is unclear. This TCR was recovered from a middle-aged man with acute COVID-19. The CDR3 here is CASSPTRAATSTDTQYF. In nucleotides, the CDR3 is TGTGCCAGCTCACCAACCCGCGCGGCGACTAGCACAGATACGCAGTATTTT.